Following are 6 T cell receptor beta chains from one sample sequenced in a study of T cells in Graves' hyperthyroidism and ophthalmopathy. The source material, RNA transcripts, was used to amplify TCR beta CDR3 regions. Researchers ran a first-round RT-PCR on the TCR CDR3 using the HTBI primer set. From the multiplex PCR reads, TCRdb called clonotypes with MiXCR, one entry per CDR3 protein. The table lists 650,000 to 850,000 distinct CDR3 sequences, around a sixth of them singletons. What was sequenced was blood. The receptor set was obtained from a woman aged 45-65 years with Graves' hyperthyroidism that later progressed to Graves' ophthalmopathy.

The chain employs TRBV20-1 and TRBJ1-4, with TRBD1 matching 7 bases. Unmatched junction bases numbered 10, after V lost 5 bases and J lost 4 bases. This CDR3 spans 15 amino acids. Looked up from germline, CDR1 is DFQATT and CDR2 is SNEGSKA (reference sequence). CDR3 protein: CSALYPGQSNEKLFF. CDR3 nucleotides: TGCAGTGCTCTATACCCGGGACAGAGTAATGAAAAACTGTTTTTT.

The V gene is TRBV12-3 or TRBV12-4, the J gene TRBJ1-3, with D uncertain. This CDR3 region has 11 residues. The V gene lost 6 bases and the J gene lost 8 bases, with 8 bases spanning the gap. The CDR3 protein is CASRKRDTIYF. In nucleotides, the CDR3 is TGTGCCAGCAGGAAGAGGGACACCATATATTTT.

This clonotype was found many times. The genes are TRBV11-2 and TRBJ2-7; D not resolved. Trimming stripped 4 bases from V and 2 bases from J, with 15 bases between. The CDR3 runs to 15 residues. Germline CDR1 is SGHAT and CDR2 is FQNNGV. Here the CDR3 reads CASSSGHRGPYEQYF. Here the CDR3 DNA reads TGTGCCAGCAGCTCCGGGCATCGTGGTCCCTACGAGCAGTACTTC.

This clonotype turned up a few times. The gene calls are TRBV19 and TRBJ1-5, with no clear D. CDR3 length: 14 amino acids. Germline-derived CDR1 and CDR2 are LNHDA and SQIVND (reference sequence). The ends were cut back, 3 bases at V and 5 bases at J, with 11 bases in the middle. Here the CDR3 DNA reads TGTGCCAGTAGTATCGGTCACGACTATCAGCCCCAGCATTTT. This gives the protein CASSIGHDYQPQHF.

The DNA of the CDR3 is TGTGCCAGCAGCCCATCAACAGGGGCCGGGGACTATGGCTACACCTTC. Its protein is CASSPSTGAGDYGYTF. The rearrangement uses TRBV5-4 and TRBJ1-2, with 7 bases aligning to TRBD1. This CDR3 comprises 16 residues. The V gene end was trimmed by 4 bases and the J gene end by 3 bases; junction bases not matched to a gene: 12. Germline V gene data show CDR1 as SGHNT and CDR2 as YYREEE (reference sequence).

The table lists this clonotype with many counts. The genes are TRBV7-9 and TRBJ1-6; possibly TRBD1 for D (5 bases). Germline assignment: CDR1 SEHNR and CDR2 FQNEAQ (reference sequence). The V end was cut by 1 base, the J end by 7 bases, with 11 bases between. There are 15 residues in the CDR3. The CDR3 nucleotides are TGTGCCAGCAGCTTAGGGGGACGGGGAAATTCACCCCTCCACTTT. Residues: CASSLGGRGNSPLHF.